This T cell receptor (beta chain) was sequenced in a study of CD8 T cell repertoires and HIV-1 epitope variants. CDR3 size: 15 residues. The germline gives CDR1 SGDLS, CDR2 YYNGEE. J lost 2 bases, V lost 4 bases, and 6 bases had no gene match. Repertoires were generated with immunoSEQ multiplex PCR, while TCRdb's copy carries only in-frame clones and drops some. The sample has thousands of clones; around 57% are singletons. This clone was picked up a small number of times. Its cognate antigen is unknown. The clonotype comes from a male donor with HIV. Sequencing was done on a sample of cultured CD8+ T cells derived from PBMCs. The J gene is TRBJ2-7, the V gene TRBV9; 10 nucleotides line up with TRBD1. CDR3: CASSPRDRGTYEQYF. For the CDR3, the DNA is TGTGCCAGCAGCCCACGGGACAGGGGAACCTACGAGCAGTACTTC.